This TCR beta chain was captured in a study of T-cell memory formation after mild COVID-19. For the study at large: In these data, TCR clusters were largely donor specific. Study-level findings and limits: Clones contracting day 15 to 85 were balanced CD4/CD8; later expanders leaned CD4+.

A word on this clonotype: The antigen is undetermined.

TCR alpha and TCR beta cDNA libraries with sample barcodes and UMIs came from 5'RACE using constant-segment primers. Each CDR3 protein gets one entry after TCRdb re-called the 5' RACE reads with MiXCR. The data show around 160,000 distinct CDR3 sequences, with around 10% seen just once and approximately 3.8% held by the top ten. Germline CDR1 and CDR2: DFQATT and SNEGSKA (reference sequence). There are 13 residues in the CDR3. V lost 0 bases and J lost 10, with 13 bases in between. The source is a man in his late teens or twenties who had mild COVID-19 (a few samples of this study predate the infection). Cell type and time point are not known. The V gene is TRBV20-1, the J gene TRBJ1-3; D remains unclear. Sequenced: PBMCs or a T cell subset sorted from them (not recorded which). The DNA of the CDR3 is TGCAGTGCTAGAGAGGGTGCCGTGCCGACCATATATTTT. This gives the protein CSAREGAVPTIYF.